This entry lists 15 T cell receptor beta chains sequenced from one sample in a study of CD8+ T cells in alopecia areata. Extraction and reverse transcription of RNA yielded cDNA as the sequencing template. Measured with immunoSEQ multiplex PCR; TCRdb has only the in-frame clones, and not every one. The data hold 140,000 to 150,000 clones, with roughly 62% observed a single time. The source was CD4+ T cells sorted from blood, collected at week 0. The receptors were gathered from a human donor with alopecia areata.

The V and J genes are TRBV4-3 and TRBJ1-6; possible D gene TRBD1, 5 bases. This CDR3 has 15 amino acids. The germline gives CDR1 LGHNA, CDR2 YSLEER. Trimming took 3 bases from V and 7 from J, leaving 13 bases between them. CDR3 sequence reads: CASSQGGDGNSPLHF. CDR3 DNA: TGCGCCAGCAGCCAGGGCGGGGACGGAAATTCACCCCTCCACTTT.

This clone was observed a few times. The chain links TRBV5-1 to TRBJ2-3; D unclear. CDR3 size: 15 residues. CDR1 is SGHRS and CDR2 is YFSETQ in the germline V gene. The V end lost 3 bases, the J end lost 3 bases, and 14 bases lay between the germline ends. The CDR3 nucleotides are TGCGCCAGCAGCTCCCGGCCTGGCTCGACAGATACGCAGTATTTT. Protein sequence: CASSSRPGSTDTQYF.

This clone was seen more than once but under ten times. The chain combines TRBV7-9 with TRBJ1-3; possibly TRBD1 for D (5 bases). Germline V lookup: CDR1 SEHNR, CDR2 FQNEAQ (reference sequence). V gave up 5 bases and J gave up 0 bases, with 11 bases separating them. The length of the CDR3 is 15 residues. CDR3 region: CASSLLGVSGNTIYF. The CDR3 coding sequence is TGTGCCAGCAGCCTCTTAGGGGTCTCTGGAAACACCATATATTTT.

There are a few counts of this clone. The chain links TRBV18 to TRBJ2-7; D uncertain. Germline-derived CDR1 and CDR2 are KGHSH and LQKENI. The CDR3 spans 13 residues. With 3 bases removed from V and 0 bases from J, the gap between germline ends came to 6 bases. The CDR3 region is CASSPGNSYEQYF. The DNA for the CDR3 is TGTGCCAGCTCACCCGGCAACTCCTACGAGCAGTACTTC.

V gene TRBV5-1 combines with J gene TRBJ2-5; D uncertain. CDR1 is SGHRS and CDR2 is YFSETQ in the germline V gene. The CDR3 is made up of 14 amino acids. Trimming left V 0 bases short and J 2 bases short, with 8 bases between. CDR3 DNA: TGCGCCAGCAGCTTGGCCGCCAGACAAGAGACCCAGTACTTC. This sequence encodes CASSLAARQETQYF. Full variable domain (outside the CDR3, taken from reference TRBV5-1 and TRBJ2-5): KAGVTQTPRYLIKTRGQQVTLSCSPISGHRSVSWYQQTPGQGLQFLFEYFSETQRNKGNFPGRFSGRQFSNSRSEMNVSTLELGDSALYLCASSLAARQETQYFGPGTRLLVL.

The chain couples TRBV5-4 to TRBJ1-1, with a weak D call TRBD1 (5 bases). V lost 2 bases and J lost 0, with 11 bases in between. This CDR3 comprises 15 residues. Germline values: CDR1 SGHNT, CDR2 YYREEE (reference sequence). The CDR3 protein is CASSFAGTVNTEAFF. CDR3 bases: TGTGCCAGCAGCTTCGCCGGGACGGTGAACACTGAAGCTTTCTTT.

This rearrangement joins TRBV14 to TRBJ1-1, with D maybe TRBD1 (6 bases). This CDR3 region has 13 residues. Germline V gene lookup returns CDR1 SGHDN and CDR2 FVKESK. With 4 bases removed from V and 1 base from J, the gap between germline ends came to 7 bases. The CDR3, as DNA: TGTGCCAGCAGCCTACAGGGGAACACTGAAGCTTTCTTT. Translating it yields CASSLQGNTEAFF.

The CDR3 nucleotides are TGTGCCAGCAGCCGTGGGGGGCCGGGCTCACCCCTCCACTTT. Translated, it gives CASSRGGPGSPLHF. This chain uses TRBV6-5 with TRBJ1-6; possible D gene TRBD1, 6 bases. The germline V gene has CDR1 MNHEY and CDR2 SVGAGI. The CDR3 has 14 residues. Trimming cost V 6 bases and J 10 bases, with 16 bases left between them.

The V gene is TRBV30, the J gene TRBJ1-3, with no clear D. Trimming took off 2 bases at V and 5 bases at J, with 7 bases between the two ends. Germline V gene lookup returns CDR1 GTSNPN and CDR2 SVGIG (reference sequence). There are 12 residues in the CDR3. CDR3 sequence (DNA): TGTGCCTGGAGTACAAGTCGAAACACCATATATTTT. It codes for CAWSTSRNTIYF.

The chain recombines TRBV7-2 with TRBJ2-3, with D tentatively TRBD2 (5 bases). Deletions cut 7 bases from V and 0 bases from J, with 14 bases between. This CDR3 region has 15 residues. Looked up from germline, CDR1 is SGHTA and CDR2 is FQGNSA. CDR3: CASIWTLSSTDTQYF. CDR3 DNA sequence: TGTGCCAGCATCTGGACTCTGTCTAGCACAGATACGCAGTATTTT.

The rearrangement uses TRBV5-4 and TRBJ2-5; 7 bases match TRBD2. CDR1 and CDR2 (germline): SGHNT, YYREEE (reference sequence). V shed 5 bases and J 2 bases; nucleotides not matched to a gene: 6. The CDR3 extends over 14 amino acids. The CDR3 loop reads CASRERGIQETQYF. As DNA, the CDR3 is TGTGCCAGCAGGGAGCGGGGCATTCAAGAGACCCAGTACTTC.

DNA for the CDR3: TGTGCCAGCAGTGGAGACACCAAAGAGACCCAGTACTTC. This codes for CASSGDTKETQYF. This chain connects TRBV2 to TRBJ2-5; D unresolved. CDR1 is SNHLY and CDR2 is FYNNEI in the germline V gene. The CDR3 totals 13 residues. The V end was cut by 4 bases, the J end by 3 bases, with 9 bases between.

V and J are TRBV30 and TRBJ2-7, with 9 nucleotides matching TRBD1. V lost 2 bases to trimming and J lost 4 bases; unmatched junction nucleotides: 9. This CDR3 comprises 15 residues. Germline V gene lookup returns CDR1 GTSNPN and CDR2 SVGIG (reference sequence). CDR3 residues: CAWSLGGTGLYEQYF. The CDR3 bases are TGTGCCTGGAGTCTCGGAGGGACAGGGTTATACGAGCAGTACTTC.

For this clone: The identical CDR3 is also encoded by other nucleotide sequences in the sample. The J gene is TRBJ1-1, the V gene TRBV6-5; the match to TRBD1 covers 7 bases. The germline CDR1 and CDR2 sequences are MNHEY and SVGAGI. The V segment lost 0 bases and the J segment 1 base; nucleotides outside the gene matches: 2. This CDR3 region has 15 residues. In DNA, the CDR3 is TGTGCCAGCAGTTACTCGGGACAGCCGAACACTGAAGCTTTCTTT. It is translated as CASSYSGQPNTEAFF.

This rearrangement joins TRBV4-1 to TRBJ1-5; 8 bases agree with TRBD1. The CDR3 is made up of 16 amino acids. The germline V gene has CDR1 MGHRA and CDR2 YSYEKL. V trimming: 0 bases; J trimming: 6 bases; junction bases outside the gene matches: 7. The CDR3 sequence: CASSQEWGQVGQPQHF. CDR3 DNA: TGCGCCAGCAGCCAAGAATGGGGACAGGTCGGTCAGCCCCAGCATTTT.